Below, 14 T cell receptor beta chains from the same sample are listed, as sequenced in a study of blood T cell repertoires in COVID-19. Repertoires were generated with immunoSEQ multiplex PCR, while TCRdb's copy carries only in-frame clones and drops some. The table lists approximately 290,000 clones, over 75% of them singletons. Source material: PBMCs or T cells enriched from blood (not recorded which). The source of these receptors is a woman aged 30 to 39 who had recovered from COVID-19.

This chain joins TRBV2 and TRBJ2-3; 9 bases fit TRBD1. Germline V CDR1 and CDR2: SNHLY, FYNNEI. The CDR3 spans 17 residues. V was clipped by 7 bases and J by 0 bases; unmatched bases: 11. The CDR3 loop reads CASTGPGTGLSTDTQYF. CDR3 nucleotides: TGTGCCAGCACCGGCCCCGGGACAGGGCTGAGCACAGATACGCAGTATTTT.

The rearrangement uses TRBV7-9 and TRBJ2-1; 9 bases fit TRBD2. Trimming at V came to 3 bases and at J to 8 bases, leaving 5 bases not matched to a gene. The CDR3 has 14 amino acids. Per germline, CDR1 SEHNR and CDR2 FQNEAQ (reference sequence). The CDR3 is CASSLVSGSDEQFF. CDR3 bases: TGTGCCAGCAGCTTGGTTAGCGGGAGCGATGAGCAGTTCTTC.

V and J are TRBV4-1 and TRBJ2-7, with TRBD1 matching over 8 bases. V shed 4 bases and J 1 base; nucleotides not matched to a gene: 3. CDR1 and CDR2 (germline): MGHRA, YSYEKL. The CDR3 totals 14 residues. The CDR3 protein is CASSPRDRSYEQYF. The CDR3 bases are TGCGCCAGCAGCCCCCGGGACAGGTCCTACGAGCAGTACTTC.

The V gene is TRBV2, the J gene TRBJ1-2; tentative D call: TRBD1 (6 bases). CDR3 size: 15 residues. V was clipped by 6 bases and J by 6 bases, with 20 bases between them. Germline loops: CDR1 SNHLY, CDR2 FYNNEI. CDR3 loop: CASRARGGNVDGYTF. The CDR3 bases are TGTGCCAGCAGAGCCAGAGGGGGTAACGTTGATGGCTACACCTTC.

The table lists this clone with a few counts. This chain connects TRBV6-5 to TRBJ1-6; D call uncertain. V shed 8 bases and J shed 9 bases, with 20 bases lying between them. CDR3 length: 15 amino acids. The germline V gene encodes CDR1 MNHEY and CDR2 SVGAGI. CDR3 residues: CASRAVEGKSSPLHF. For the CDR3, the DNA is TGTGCCAGCCGGGCAGTGGAGGGAAAGTCTTCACCCCTCCACTTT.

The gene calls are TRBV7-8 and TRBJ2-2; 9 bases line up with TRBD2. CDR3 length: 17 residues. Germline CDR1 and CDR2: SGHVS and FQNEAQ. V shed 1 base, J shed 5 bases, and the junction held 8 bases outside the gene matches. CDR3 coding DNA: TGTGCCAGCAGCTTAGTTCCAGCTAGCGGGATTACCGGGGAGCTGTTTTTT. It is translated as CASSLVPASGITGELFF.

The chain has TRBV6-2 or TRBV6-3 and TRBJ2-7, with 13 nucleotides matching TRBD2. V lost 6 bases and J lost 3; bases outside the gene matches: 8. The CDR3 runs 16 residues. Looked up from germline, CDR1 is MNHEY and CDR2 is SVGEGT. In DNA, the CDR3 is TGTGCCAGCAGCCCCGGACTAGCGGGGGCTCTCTACGAGCAGTACTTC. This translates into CASSPGLAGALYEQYF.

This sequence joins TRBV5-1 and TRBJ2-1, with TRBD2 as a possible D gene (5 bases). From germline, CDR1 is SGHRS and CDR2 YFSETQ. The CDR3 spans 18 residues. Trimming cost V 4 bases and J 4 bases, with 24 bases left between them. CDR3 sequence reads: CASSQRTSYSKVYNEQFF. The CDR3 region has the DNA TGCGCCAGCAGCCAGAGGACTTCCTACTCGAAGGTTTACAATGAGCAGTTCTTC.

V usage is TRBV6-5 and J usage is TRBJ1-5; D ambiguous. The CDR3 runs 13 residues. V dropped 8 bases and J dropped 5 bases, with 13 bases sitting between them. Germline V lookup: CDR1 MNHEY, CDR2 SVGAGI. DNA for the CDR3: TGTGCCAGCGGTCAGGATTACGATCAGCCCCAGCATTTT. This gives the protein CASGQDYDQPQHF.

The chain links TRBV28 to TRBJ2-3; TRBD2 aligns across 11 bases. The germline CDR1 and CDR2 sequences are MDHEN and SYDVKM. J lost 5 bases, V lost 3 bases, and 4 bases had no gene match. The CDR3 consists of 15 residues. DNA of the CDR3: TGTGCCAGCAGTTTTAGCGGGGGGGCTCAAGATACGCAGTATTTT. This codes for CASSFSGGAQDTQYF.

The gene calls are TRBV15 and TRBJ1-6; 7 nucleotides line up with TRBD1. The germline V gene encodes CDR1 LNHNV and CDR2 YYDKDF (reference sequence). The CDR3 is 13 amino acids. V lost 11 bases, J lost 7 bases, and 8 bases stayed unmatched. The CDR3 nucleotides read TGTGCCGGCTCCGACAGGGAGAATTCACCCCTCCACTTT. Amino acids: CAGSDRENSPLHF.

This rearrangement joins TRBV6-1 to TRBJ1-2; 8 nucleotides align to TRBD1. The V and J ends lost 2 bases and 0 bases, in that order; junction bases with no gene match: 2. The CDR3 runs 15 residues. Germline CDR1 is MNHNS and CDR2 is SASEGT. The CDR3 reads CASSEWTGPNYGYTF. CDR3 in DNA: TGTGCCAGCAGTGAATGGACAGGGCCTAACTATGGCTACACCTTC.

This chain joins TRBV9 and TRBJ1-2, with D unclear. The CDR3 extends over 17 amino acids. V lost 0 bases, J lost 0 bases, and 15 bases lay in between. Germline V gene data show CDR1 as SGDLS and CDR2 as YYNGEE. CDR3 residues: CASSVVARVGANYGYTF. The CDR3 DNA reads TGTGCCAGCAGCGTAGTAGCACGGGTCGGGGCTAACTATGGCTACACCTTC. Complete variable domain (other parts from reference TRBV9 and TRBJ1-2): DSGVTQTPKHLITATGQRVTLRCSPRSGDLSVYWYQQSLDQGLQFLIQYYNGEERAKGNILERFSAQQFPDLHSELNLSSLELGDSALYFCASSVVARVGANYGYTFGSGTRLTVV.

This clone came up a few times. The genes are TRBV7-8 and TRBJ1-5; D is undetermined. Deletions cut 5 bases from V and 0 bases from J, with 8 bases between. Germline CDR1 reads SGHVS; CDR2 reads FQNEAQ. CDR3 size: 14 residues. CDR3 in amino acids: CASSNRDSNQPQHF. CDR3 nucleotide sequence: TGTGCCAGCAGCAACCGCGATAGCAATCAGCCCCAGCATTTT. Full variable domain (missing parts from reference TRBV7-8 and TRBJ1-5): GAGVSQSPRYKVAKRGQDVALRCDPISGHVSLFWYQQALGQGPEFLTYFQNEAQLDKSGLPSDRFFAERPEGSVSTLKIQRTQQEDSAVYLCASSNRDSNQPQHFGDGTRLSIL.